A selection of T cell receptor beta chains follows, all from one sample in a study of T cells after yellow fever vaccination. TCRdb redid the calling of the 5' RACE reads with MiXCR, one entry per CDR3 protein. The repertoire holds 250,000 to 300,000 distinct CDR3 sequences, with roughly 13% as singletons. Material: CD4+ T cells sorted from PBMCs, obtained 45 days after the yellow fever booster vaccination. The receptors here all came from a man aged 30-40 years who received the YFV17D yellow fever vaccine. CDR3s leave out the opening cysteine and the closing phenylalanine or tryptophan.

j_call v_call cdr3_aa
TRBJ1-4 TRBV6-6 ASKGQVQF
TRBJ2-1 TRBV6-2/TRBV6-3 ASSYSSGTGLGYNEQF
TRBJ2-1 TRBV5-1 ASSSGLPRSYNEQF
TRBJ2-7 TRBV12-3/TRBV12-4 ASSLGPREQY
TRBJ2-7 TRBV6-1 ASSEVSGSHYEQY
TRBJ2-7 TRBV18 ASSPIRESYEQY
TRBJ2-3 TRBV5-1 ASRRGGKLNTDTQY
TRBJ1-2 TRBV10-3 AISERGTNYGYT
TRBJ1-2 TRBV9 ASSADRYGYT
TRBJ2-7 TRBV28 ASSLLSSGRNYEQY
TRBJ2-1 TRBV28 ASGYGLLSSYNEQF
TRBJ2-4 TRBV7-2 ASSRQTSYAKNIQY
TRBJ2-2 TRBV2 ASSESASGRAGELF
TRBJ2-5 TRBV12-5 ASGLGQGRQETQY
TRBJ2-1 TRBV2 ASKRERGGEQF
TRBJ2-1 TRBV5-1 ASSLAPSGGYNEQF
TRBJ2-7 TRBV21-1 ASSSKRHQISTAYEQY
TRBJ2-3 TRBV9 ASSVSGYTDTQY
TRBJ1-4 TRBV5-1 ASSLRTGSEKLF
TRBJ2-7 TRBV7-8 ASSPQGPLYEQY
TRBJ1-4 TRBV7-2 ASSGDRPTSEKLF
TRBJ1-2 TRBV11-2 ASSPLRDHYGYT
TRBJ2-3 TRBV20-1 SARDPQRSGGTDTQY
TRBJ2-7 TRBV20-1 SAPKGLAGVQY
TRBJ2-3 TRBV9 ASHGGGSTDTQY
TRBJ2-1 TRBV4-3 ASSQDSNPGTYNEQF
TRBJ2-7 TRBV20-1 SARTTGPYEQY
TRBJ2-2 TRBV29-1 SVEDRTRGNTGELF
TRBJ2-3 TRBV5-1 ASSLSPIAHADTQY
TRBJ2-1 TRBV27 AARDGPYNEQF
TRBJ2-5 TRBV15 ATSRDKGSGYLTQY
TRBJ2-1 TRBV7-2 ASSLAPPEQF
TRBJ2-1 TRBV5-1 ASSLKQPSSYNEQF